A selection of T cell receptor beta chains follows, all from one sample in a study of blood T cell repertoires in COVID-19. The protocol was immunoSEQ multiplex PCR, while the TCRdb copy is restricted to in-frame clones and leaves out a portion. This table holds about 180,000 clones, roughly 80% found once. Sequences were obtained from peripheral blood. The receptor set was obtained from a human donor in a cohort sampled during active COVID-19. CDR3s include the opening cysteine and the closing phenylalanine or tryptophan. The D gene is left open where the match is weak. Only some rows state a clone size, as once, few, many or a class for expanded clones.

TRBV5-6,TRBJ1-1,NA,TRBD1,TGTGCCAGCAGGGCCACAGGGGTAGACACTGAAGCTTTCTTT,CASRATGVDTEAFF
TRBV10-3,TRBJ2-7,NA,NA,TGTGCCATCAGTGACCGGCAGGGGGGCTACGAGCAGTACTTC,CAISDRQGGYEQYF
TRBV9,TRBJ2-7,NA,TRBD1,TGTGCCAGCGCCCCGGGACAGGGTGGACACGAGCAGTACTTC,CASAPGQGGHEQYF
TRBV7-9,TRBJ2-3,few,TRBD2,TGTGCCAGCAGCCCCCGGACTAGCGGGGGTACAGATACGCAGTATTTT,CASSPRTSGGTDTQYF
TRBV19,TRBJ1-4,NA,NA,TGTGCCAGTAGTAGGGACATCTCAATTGCAACTAATGAAAAACTGTTTTTT,CASSRDISIATNEKLFF
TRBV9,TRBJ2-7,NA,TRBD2,TGTGCCAGCAGCCCGGGGGGGACGGAGCAGTACTTC,CASSPGGTEQYF
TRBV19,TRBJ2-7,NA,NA,TGTGCCAGTAGTCCTTTCCCGACAGGCCTCGGCTCCTACGAGCAGTACTTC,CASSPFPTGLGSYEQYF
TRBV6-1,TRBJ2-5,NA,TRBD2,TGTGCCAGCAGTGAATGGTCGAGACTAGCGGGAGGCAGGGGAGAGACCCAGTACTTC,CASSEWSRLAGGRGETQYF
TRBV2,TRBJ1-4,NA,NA,TGTGCCAGCAGTGACAGGGTACAAGAAAAACTGTTTTTT,CASSDRVQEKLFF
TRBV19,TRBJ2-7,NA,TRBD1,TGTGCCAGTACCTCTGCGGACAGGCCCTACGAGCAGTACTTC,CASTSADRPYEQYF
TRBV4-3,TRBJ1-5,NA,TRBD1,TGCGCCAGCAGCCAAGATTGGGGGACAGGGGGAATTCAGCCCCAGCATTTT,CASSQDWGTGGIQPQHF
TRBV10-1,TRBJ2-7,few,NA,TGCGCCAGCAGTGGGGGCCGCCTGGAAGAGCAGTACTTC,CASSGGRLEEQYF
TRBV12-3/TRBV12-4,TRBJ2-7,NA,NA,TGTGCCAGCAGTCAGGGTTGGGCCTACGAGCAGTACTTC,CASSQGWAYEQYF
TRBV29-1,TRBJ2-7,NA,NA,TGCAGCGTTGAAGATACAGCCTACGAGCAGTACTTC,CSVEDTAYEQYF
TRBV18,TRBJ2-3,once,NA,TGTGCCAGCTCACTCATACAGGGTACCACAGATACGCAGTATTTT,CASSLIQGTTDTQYF
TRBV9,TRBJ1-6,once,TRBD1,TGTGCCAGCAGCGCCACGGGACAGGGGAATTCACCCCTCCACTTT,CASSATGQGNSPLHF
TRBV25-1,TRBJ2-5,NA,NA,TGTGCCTCAAAAGGAGTGACCCAGTACTTC,CASKGVTQYF
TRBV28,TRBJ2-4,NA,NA,TGTGCCAGCAGTCCGGAAGGAGTAGCCAAAAACATTCAGTACTTC,CASSPEGVAKNIQYF
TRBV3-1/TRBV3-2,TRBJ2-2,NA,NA,TGTGCCAGCAGCCAAGATCAACTGAACACCGGGGAGCTGTTTTTT,CASSQDQLNTGELFF
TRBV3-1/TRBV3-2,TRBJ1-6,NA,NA,TGTGCCAGCAGCTTGCAGGGGCATAATTCACCCCTCCACTTT,CASSLQGHNSPLHF
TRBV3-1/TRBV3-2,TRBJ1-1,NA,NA,TGTGCCAGCAGCCAAGGAGTGAACACTGAAGCTTTCTTT,CASSQGVNTEAFF
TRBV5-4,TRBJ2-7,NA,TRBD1,TGTGCCAGCAGCTTGGACAGGGGGCGTTACGAGCAGTACTTC,CASSLDRGRYEQYF
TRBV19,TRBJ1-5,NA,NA,TGTGCCAGTAGTATTAGCTACGGCGGCAATCAGCCCCAGCATTTT,CASSISYGGNQPQHF
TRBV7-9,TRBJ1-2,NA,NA,TGTGCCAGCAGCCCCCAGGCGTATGGCGGCTACACCTTC,CASSPQAYGGYTF
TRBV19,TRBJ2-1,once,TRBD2,TGTGCCAGTAGTAGCGGGACTAGCGGGGGGGCTTATTATGAGCAGTTCTTC,CASSSGTSGGAYYEQFF
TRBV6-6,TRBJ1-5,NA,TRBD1,TGTGCCAGCAAGGGGACAGGGCCTCAGCCCCAGCATTTT,CASKGTGPQPQHF
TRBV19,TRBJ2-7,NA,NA,TGTGCCAGTAGTATATCCCCGTATAAGGGGTCCTACGAGCAGTACTTC,CASSISPYKGSYEQYF
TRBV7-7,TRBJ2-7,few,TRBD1,TGTGCTAGCAGCTTAGGAGACAGGGGCATGTACGAGCAGTACTTC,CASSLGDRGMYEQYF
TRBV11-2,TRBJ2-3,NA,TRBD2,TGTGCCAGCAGCTCAGGCCCCACTAGCGGGGTTGCCACAGATACGCAGTATTTT,CASSSGPTSGVATDTQYF
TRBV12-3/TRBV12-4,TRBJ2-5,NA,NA,TGTGCCAGCAGCCTTCGGGAGACCCAGTACTTC,CASSLRETQYF
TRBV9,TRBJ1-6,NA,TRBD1,TGTGCCAGCAGCGTCGAGGGGGCAGCCTATAATTCACCCCTCCACTTT,CASSVEGAAYNSPLHF
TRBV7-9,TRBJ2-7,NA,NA,TGTGCCAGCAGCTTAGCGGTTTCGGTCTACGAGCAGTACTTC,CASSLAVSVYEQYF
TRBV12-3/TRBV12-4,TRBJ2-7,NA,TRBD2,TGTGCCAGCAGCGCGGGGGGAGCGGAGCAGTACTTC,CASSAGGAEQYF
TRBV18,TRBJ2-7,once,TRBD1,TGTGCCAGCTCACTGGACAGGGCTTCCTACGAGCAGTACTTC,CASSLDRASYEQYF
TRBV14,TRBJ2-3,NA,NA,TGTGCCAGCAGCCGACAGGCACGAACAGATACGCAGTATTTT,CASSRQARTDTQYF
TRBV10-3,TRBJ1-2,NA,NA,TGTGCCATCAGTAGCACTAACTATGGCTACACCTTC,CAISSTNYGYTF
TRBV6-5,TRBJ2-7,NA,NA,TGTGCCAGCGCGACGACAGGGACTTACGAGCAGTACTTC,CASATTGTYEQYF
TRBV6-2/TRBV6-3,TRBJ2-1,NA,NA,TGTGCCAGCAGTTACTCGCAACGCGGGGTTGGCTACAATGAGCAGTTCTTC,CASSYSQRGVGYNEQFF
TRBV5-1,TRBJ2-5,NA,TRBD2,TGCGCCAGCAGCTTGGAACCCCAGTTACTCTGGCTAGCGGGAACAGGAGAAGAGACCCAGTACTTC,CASSLEPQLLWLAGTGEETQYF
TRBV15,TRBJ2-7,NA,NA,TGTGCCACCAGCAGAGATCCGGAGGGGGAGCAGTACTTC,CATSRDPEGEQYF
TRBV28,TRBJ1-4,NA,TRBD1,TGTGCCAGCAGTCCTCCAGGACAGGGTTCTGAAAAACTGTTTTTT,CASSPPGQGSEKLFF
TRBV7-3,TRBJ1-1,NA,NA,TGTGCCAGCAGCCCGACGGGGGGCACTGAAGCTTTCTTT,CASSPTGGTEAFF
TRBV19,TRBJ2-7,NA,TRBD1,TGTGCCAGTAGTATCGGACAGGAACCCTACGAGCAGTACTTC,CASSIGQEPYEQYF
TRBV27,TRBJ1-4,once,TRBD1,TGTGCCAGCAGTTCCGGACAGGGTGCAACTAATGAAAAACTGTTTTTT,CASSSGQGATNEKLFF
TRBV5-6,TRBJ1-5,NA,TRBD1,TGTGCCAGCAGCACCCGACAGGGTAGCAATCAGCCCCAGCATTTT,CASSTRQGSNQPQHF
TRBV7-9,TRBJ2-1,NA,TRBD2,TGTGCCAGCGGACTAGCGGGATTCAATGAGCAGTTCTTC,CASGLAGFNEQFF
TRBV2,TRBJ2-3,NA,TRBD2,TGTGCCAGCACTTTCGGACTAGCGTCTAGCACAGATACGCAGTATTTT,CASTFGLASSTDTQYF
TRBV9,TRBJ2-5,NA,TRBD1,TGTGCCAGCAGCGAAGCAGGGGGCGCGGAGACCCAGTACTTC,CASSEAGGAETQYF
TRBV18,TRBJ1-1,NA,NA,TGTGCCAGCTCACCACCGGGGTCTGGGAGGGCTGAAGCTTTCTTT,CASSPPGSGRAEAFF
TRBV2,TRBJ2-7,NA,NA,TGTGCCAGCAGCCCCGACACTTACGAGCAGTACTTC,CASSPDTYEQYF
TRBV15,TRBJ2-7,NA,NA,TGTGCCACCAGCAGAGATCAAGGGGGAGGGCCCTACGAGCAGTACTTC,CATSRDQGGGPYEQYF
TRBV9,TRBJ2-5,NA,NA,TGTGCCAGCAGCGACATTCAATGGGGCGGCCAAGAGACCCAGTACTTC,CASSDIQWGGQETQYF
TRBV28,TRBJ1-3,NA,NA,TGTGCCAGCAGCGCACAGGGAGACACCATATATTTT,CASSAQGDTIYF
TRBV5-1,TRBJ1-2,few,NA,TGCGCCAGCAGCTTGGGGAGCTTTAACTATGGCTACACCTTC,CASSLGSFNYGYTF
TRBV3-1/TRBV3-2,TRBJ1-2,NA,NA,TGTGCCAGCAGCCAAGGGACTAGCTATGGCTACACCTTC,CASSQGTSYGYTF
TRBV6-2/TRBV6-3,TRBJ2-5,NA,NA,TGTGCCAGCAGTTACTCATTCCGGGAAGTACCACTCCAAGAGACCCAGTACTTC,CASSYSFREVPLQETQYF
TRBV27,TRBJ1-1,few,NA,TGTGTAGTTAGGACAGCAAACACTGAAGCTTTCTTT,CVVRTANTEAFF
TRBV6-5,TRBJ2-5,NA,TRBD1,TGTGCCAGCACCGACAGGGGGCGCCATCAAGAGACCCAGTACTTC,CASTDRGRHQETQYF